This T cell receptor beta chain was sequenced during a study of spatial heterogeneity in lung cancer. Study summary: There were, on average, more than 8.5 raw-read appearances for each unique TCR and UMI combination.

Indicated time point: sample taken at primary tumor resection. Trimming at V came to 3 bases and at J to 4 bases, leaving 5 bases not matched to a gene. The CDR3 extends over 14 amino acids. Germline V gene data show CDR1 as ENHRY and CDR2 as SYGVKD. TCRdb recomputed calls from the 5' RACE reads with MiXCR, one row per CDR3 protein. The sample holds some 10,000 distinct CDR3 sequences; roughly 6.4% are singletons and the top ten take roughly 30%. This clonotype was counted only a few times. This chain joins TRBV10-3 and TRBJ1-2; 7 nucleotides align to TRBD1. The receptor was isolated from a male donor with early-stage non-small cell lung cancer. The sequencing used normal lung tissue next to the tumor, collected at surgery. The CDR3 here is CAISEDRVAYGYTF. CDR3 nucleotides: TGTGCCATCAGTGAAGACAGGGTGGCCTATGGCTACACCTTC.